Shown below are 32 T cell receptor beta chains from a single sample sequenced in a study of beta chain features in type 1 diabetes. Expressed TCRB transcripts were sequenced because the entire RNA isolate underwent reverse transcription. Sequenced by immunoSEQ multiplex PCR; TCRdb stores in-frame clones only, minus some. In the table there are fewer than 550,000 clones, about an eighth of which are singletons. Input material: naive CD4+ T cells from blood. The source is a woman between 18 and 30 years old in good health.

This chain uses TRBV4-2 with TRBJ2-3; possibly TRBD2 for D (6 bases). The length of the CDR3 is 15 residues. Trimming removed 0 bases from V and 4 bases from J, with 11 bases in between. Germline assignment: CDR1 LGHNA and CDR2 YNFKEQ. The CDR3 nucleotides read TGTGCCAGCAGCCAAGAGTTGGGGAGGCCAGATACGCAGTATTTT. Translating gives CASSQELGRPDTQYF.

The rearrangement joins TRBV11-1 to TRBJ2-7; D not certain. V was clipped by 3 bases and J by 6 bases, with 9 bases between them. The germline CDR1 and CDR2 sequences are SGHAT and FQDESV (reference sequence). The CDR3 consists of 12 residues. The CDR3 DNA follows: TGTGCCAGCAGCTTCGGTCAGAGCGAGCAGTACGTC. Its translation is CASSFGQSEQYV.

Comment on this clone: This specimen includes other DNA sequences encoding the same CDR3. This sequence joins TRBV15 and TRBJ2-5; D remains unclear. The CDR3 totals 12 residues. V was cut by 0 bases and J by 5 bases, with 4 bases left in between. Germline V lookup: CDR1 LNHNV, CDR2 YYDKDF (reference sequence). The CDR3 loop reads CATSRDLETQYF. The DNA for the CDR3 is TGTGCCACCAGCAGAGATCTCGAGACCCAGTACTTC.

V usage is TRBV6-6 and J usage is TRBJ1-4; D gene unclear. CDR3 length equals 14 residues. V lost 1 base to trimming and J lost 5 bases, with 8 bases between them. Looked up from germline, CDR1 is MNHNY and CDR2 is SVGAGI (reference sequence). The CDR3 here is CASSYLNRNEKLFF. CDR3 nucleotides: TGTGCCAGCAGTTACTTGAATAGGAATGAAAAACTGTTTTTT.

This clone turned up a few times. CDR3 loop: CASSSAGGVAFYEQYV. The CDR3 region has the DNA TGTGCCAGCAGTTCAGCGGGGGGGGTTGCCTTCTACGAGCAGTACGTC. The chain has TRBV28 and TRBJ2-7, with 10 bases identical to TRBD2. The V segment lost 4 bases and the J segment 3 bases; nucleotides outside the gene matches: 9. Germline assignment: CDR1 MDHEN and CDR2 SYDVKM. The CDR3 loop spans 16 amino acids.

The sample holds a few counts of this clone. This chain joins TRBV4-2 and TRBJ2-4, with 9 bases fitting TRBD2. V trimming: 1 base; J trimming: 0 bases; junction bases outside the gene matches: 10. This CDR3 spans 19 amino acids. Germline CDR1 LGHNA, CDR2 YNFKEQ. The CDR3 DNA follows: TGTGCCAGCAGCCAAGTTCTAGCGGGGAGACGAATAGCCAAAAACATTCAGTACTTC. The encoded protein is CASSQVLAGRRIAKNIQYF.

The chain couples TRBV30 to TRBJ1-4; TRBD1 agrees at 8 bases. The CDR3 has 13 residues. The junction had 8 bases not matched to a gene; V was cut back by 6 bases and J by 8 bases. The germline V gene has CDR1 GTSNPN and CDR2 SVGIG (reference sequence). The CDR3 DNA is TGTGCCTGCCACGGACAGGGTCGGGAAAAACTGTTTTTT. This codes for CACHGQGREKLFF.

This sequence joins TRBV29-1 and TRBJ1-4; 9 nucleotides align to TRBD1. The J segment lost 8 bases and the V segment lost 6 bases, leaving 10 bases of the junction unmatched. The CDR3 has 14 amino acids. In germline, CDR1 is SQVTM, CDR2 ANQGSEA. CDR3 nucleotide sequence: TGCAGCGTGAACCCGGGACAGGGTGGCGAAAAACTGTTTTTT. It translates to CSVNPGQGGEKLFF.

The V call is TRBV14, the J call TRBJ2-1; 8 bases match TRBD2. Losses at the gene ends were 1 base for V and 0 bases for J; bases not matched to a gene: 5. The CDR3 is 17 amino acids. The germline V gene encodes CDR1 SGHDN and CDR2 FVKESK. The CDR3, as DNA: TGTGCCAGCAGCCAAGGTGTAGCGGGACTCTCCTACAATGAGCAGTTCTTC. Translating it yields CASSQGVAGLSYNEQFF.

There are a few counts of this clone. This sequence joins TRBV7-2 and TRBJ2-7, with D maybe TRBD2 (6 bases). CDR1 is SGHTA and CDR2 is FQGNSA in the germline V gene. There are 15 residues in the CDR3. Deletions cut 5 bases from V and 2 bases from J, with 16 bases between. CDR3: CASSPEAAGAYEQYF. The CDR3, as DNA: TGTGCCAGCAGCCCCGAGGCAGCGGGCGCCTACGAGCAGTACTTC.

This clone was observed a handful of times. This chain joins TRBV4-1 and TRBJ1-2; D is uncertain. Germline CDR1 MGHRA, CDR2 YSYEKL. V lost 0 bases and J 8 bases, leaving 4 bases between the germline ends. This CDR3 is 11 amino acids long. The chain's CDR3 is CASSQETGYTF. The CDR3 DNA reads as TGCGCCAGCAGCCAAGAAACAGGCTACACCTTC.

As regards this clone: In the same sample, other DNA sequences code for this CDR3. Here the CDR3 reads CASSPTSTDTQYF. The CDR3 DNA is TGTGCCAGCAGCCCCACCTCCACAGATACGCAGTATTTT. The V call is TRBV9, the J call TRBJ2-3; D is undetermined. The CDR3 runs to 13 residues. Trimming removed 4 bases at V and 2 bases at J, with 8 bases between. Germline V gene data show CDR1 as SGDLS and CDR2 as YYNGEE.

This clone was picked up a small number of times. The genes are TRBV28 and TRBJ2-7; no reliable D call. Per the germline V gene, CDR1 is MDHEN and CDR2 is SYDVKM. The CDR3 length is 12 residues. V was pared by 7 bases and J by 6 bases, with 13 bases between. This chain's CDR3 is CASTGRVGEQYV. CDR3 in DNA: TGTGCCAGCACGGGCCGGGTTGGCGAGCAGTACGTC.

The V gene is TRBV4-1, the J gene TRBJ2-5, with unresolved D. Between the trimmed V and J ends, which lost 2 bases and 3 bases, there was a span of 7 bases. Germline V gene sequence: CDR1 MGHRA, CDR2 YSYEKL. The CDR3 consists of 13 residues. The CDR3 sequence is CASSQPAKETQYF. CDR3 in DNA: TGCGCCAGCAGCCAACCAGCGAAAGAGACCCAGTACTTC.

The chain couples TRBV19 to TRBJ2-5; TRBD1 aligns across 9 bases. Trimming cost V 4 bases and J 3 bases; bases outside gene matches: 6. CDR1 is LNHDA, CDR2 SQIVND, per germline (reference sequence). There are 15 residues in the CDR3. The CDR3 region has the DNA TGTGCCAGTAGTAGGATAACAGGGGGCGAAGAGACCCAGTACTTC. It encodes CASSRITGGEETQYF.

The rearrangement links TRBV28 to TRBJ2-7, with 9 bases aligning to TRBD1. The CDR3 runs to 15 residues. J gave up 3 bases and V 1 base, and 4 bases lay outside the gene matches. The V gene's germline CDR1 is MDHEN and CDR2 SYDVKM. The CDR3 reads CASSLSGTGYYEQYV. CDR3 sequence (DNA): TGTGCCAGCAGTTTATCGGGGACAGGGTACTACGAGCAGTACGTC.

This rearrangement joins TRBV5-1 to TRBJ2-1; 8 bases agree with TRBD1. The V gene end was trimmed by 4 bases and the J gene end by 4 bases; junction bases not matched to a gene: 7. Germline V gene lookup returns CDR1 SGHRS and CDR2 YFSETQ. This CDR3 has 15 residues. The CDR3 bases are TGCGCCAGCAGCAAGGACAGGGCGGTGTACAATGAGCAGTTCTTC. Amino acids: CASSKDRAVYNEQFF.

The chain is built from TRBV18 and TRBJ2-3; 12 nucleotides align to TRBD1. Germline lookup yields CDR1 KGHSH and CDR2 LQKENI. The junction had 3 bases not matched to a gene; V was cut back by 2 bases and J by 6 bases. The CDR3 consists of 15 residues. The CDR3 sequence: CASSPGTGGEDTQYF. The CDR3 region has the DNA TGTGCCAGCTCACCAGGGACAGGGGGCGAGGATACGCAGTATTTT.

This clone was observed a few times. CDR3 nucleotide sequence: TGTGCCAGCAGCGTATCCCCCCCGGATAGCGGGAGGCCCAGCTCCTACAATGAGCAGTTCTTC. Translated: CASSVSPPDSGRPSSYNEQFF. The chain uses TRBV9 and TRBJ2-1; 10 bases fit TRBD2. CDR1 and CDR2 from the germline V gene are SGDLS and YYNGEE. This CDR3 is built from 21 residues. Trimming cost V 1 base and J 0 bases; bases outside gene matches: 16.

The chain joins TRBV9 to TRBJ2-6, with D unclear. This CDR3 is 18 amino acids long. The germline V gene has CDR1 SGDLS and CDR2 YYNGEE. The V and J ends lost 4 bases and 0 bases respectively, with 17 bases between them. The DNA of the CDR3 is TGTGCCAGCAGCACGCGGCGGACCTCCCCCTCTGGGGCCAACGTCCTGACTTTC. Translation gives CASSTRRTSPSGANVLTF.

The chain carries TRBV7-3 and TRBJ2-5, with 13 positions matching TRBD2. Unmatched junction bases numbered 5, after V lost 5 bases and J lost 5 bases. In germline, CDR1 is SGHTA, CDR2 FQGTGA. The CDR3 is 15 amino acids. The CDR3 DNA reads TGTGCCAGCAGCCTGGGACTAGCGGGGATGGAGACCCAGTACTTC. Protein sequence: CASSLGLAGMETQYF.

V usage is TRBV19 and J usage is TRBJ2-7; D gene unclear. Trimming stripped 6 bases from V and 6 bases from J, with 12 bases between. Looked up from germline, CDR1 is LNHDA and CDR2 is SQIVND (reference sequence). The CDR3 is made up of 12 amino acids. The CDR3 DNA reads as TGTGCCAGTAGCCGGTTGGGTGGCGAGCAGTACTTC. Translation: CASSRLGGEQYF.

This clone came up a few times. This chain uses TRBV28 with TRBJ2-1; D is tentatively TRBD1 or TRBD2 (6 bases each). The CDR3 consists of 14 residues. Trimming removed 3 bases at V and 6 bases at J, with 12 bases between. The V gene's germline CDR1 is MDHEN and CDR2 SYDVKM. Here the CDR3 reads CASSLGGNVNEQFF. For the CDR3, the DNA is TGTGCCAGCAGTTTGGGGGGCAATGTCAATGAGCAGTTCTTC.

This clone was counted a single time. This chain joins TRBV9 and TRBJ2-1; unclear D gene. The germline V gene encodes CDR1 SGDLS and CDR2 YYNGEE. The ends were cut back, 4 bases at V and 1 base at J, with 12 bases in the middle. CDR3 length: 15 amino acids. CDR3 sequence: CASSHTPMSYNEQFF. CDR3 DNA sequence: TGTGCCAGCAGCCATACCCCTATGTCCTACAATGAGCAGTTCTTC.

On this clone: Likely a read error: the CDR3 ends without its conserved phenylalanine or tryptophan. It is unclear where the CDR3 begins or ends on the DNA, so no DNA is shown, and the CDR3 is as TCRdb lists it. This rearrangement joins TRBV23-1 to TRBJ1-2. TRBV23-1 is an ORF, and what it does is uncertain. The CDR3 is 10 amino acids in total, end residues counted. This chain's CDR3 is CASSHTGCPL.

This clone was counted only a few times. The gene calls are TRBV7-9 and TRBJ2-7; TRBD1 is a possible D gene (5 bases). Trimming cost V 5 bases and J 4 bases, with 18 bases left between them. CDR3 length equals 15 residues. From germline, CDR1 is SEHNR and CDR2 FQNEAQ (reference sequence). The CDR3 protein is CASSLASSRDYEQYV. CDR3 coding DNA: TGTGCCAGCAGCCTTGCCTCCAGCAGGGATTACGAGCAGTACGTC.

This clone was seen at least ten times. The chain couples TRBV29-1 to TRBJ2-1; no reliable D call. V dropped 7 bases and J dropped 12 bases, with 19 bases sitting between them. This CDR3 has 12 residues. The V gene's germline CDR1 is SQVTM and CDR2 ANQGSEA. In DNA, the CDR3 is TGCAGCGGAACCCATGGGCAGGATGGGCAGTTCTTC. It encodes CSGTHGQDGQFF.

The table lists this clone with a few counts. V and J are TRBV4-2 and TRBJ2-3; TRBD2 matches 8 bases. Germline loops: CDR1 LGHNA, CDR2 YNFKEQ. The CDR3 length is 17 residues. V dropped 2 bases and J dropped 1; count of bases not matched to a gene: 8. The CDR3 is CASSQLHGGGGTDTQYF. DNA of the CDR3: TGTGCCAGCAGCCAACTTCACGGGGGGGGCGGCACAGATACGCAGTATTTT.

This clone was counted only a few times. The rearrangement uses TRBV15 and TRBJ1-6; D unresolved. CDR1 and CDR2 from the germline V gene are LNHNV and YYDKDF (reference sequence). The CDR3 consists of 13 residues. V was trimmed by 3 bases and J by 5 bases, leaving 5 bases between them. In DNA, the CDR3 is TGTGCCACCAGCAGGGGCCATAATTCACCCCTCCACTTT. Protein sequence: CATSRGHNSPLHF.

This clone was detected a few times. The chain links TRBV14 to TRBJ2-7; D might be TRBD1 (5 bases). The CDR3 covers 13 residues. The V end lost 4 bases, the J end lost 4 bases, and 11 bases lay between the germline ends. Germline lookup yields CDR1 SGHDN and CDR2 FVKESK. The CDR3 protein is CASSRTPGYEQYF. The CDR3 DNA follows: TGTGCCAGCAGCCGAACCCCAGGGTACGAGCAGTACTTC.

The chain uses TRBV18 and TRBJ2-5; 12 bases align to TRBD1. The ends lost 3 bases at V and 4 bases at J; junction bases unmatched: 3. The CDR3 has 15 amino acids. Germline CDR1 reads KGHSH; CDR2 reads LQKENI. As DNA, the CDR3 is TGTGCCAGCTCACCCGGGACAGGGGGCGGAGAGACCCAGTACTTC. Amino acids: CASSPGTGGGETQYF.

This clone has a handful of counts. The chain has TRBV2 and TRBJ2-5, with D tentatively TRBD1 (6 bases). This CDR3 spans 15 amino acids. Germline loops: CDR1 SNHLY, CDR2 FYNNEI. V dropped 7 bases and J dropped 1 base, with 16 bases sitting between them. This CDR3 reads CASTGERRIQETQYF. The CDR3 DNA is TGTGCCAGCACAGGGGAAAGAAGGATCCAAGAGACCCAGTACTTC.